The present T cell receptor beta chain was sequenced within a study of shared clonotypes between healthy human individuals. The CDR3 has 16 amino acids. V shed 5 bases and J shed 0 bases, with 16 bases lying between them. Per the germline V gene, CDR1 is SGHVS and CDR2 is FQNEAQ. Naive CD8 cells, CD45RO-negative and positively selected for CCR7, excluded terminally differentiated effector memory CD45RA+ cells. The assay was immunoSEQ multiplex PCR, and TCRdb's table has in-frame clones only and misses some. Here the sample spans around 1.9 million clones, around 93% being singletons. This sequence joins TRBV7-8 and TRBJ2-5; perhaps TRBD2 as D (6 bases). The sequenced sample consisted of naive CD8+ T cells from PBMCs. The receptor was isolated from a man in his late teens or twenties in good health. Some clones in this sample may be carry-over from other donors' samples. The CDR3 loop is CASSRNSGYYQETQYF. The CDR3 coding sequence is TGTGCCAGCAGCCGCAACAGCGGGTACTACCAAGAGACCCAGTACTTC. Filled out from reference TRBV7-8 and TRBJ2-5, the complete variable domain reads GAGVSQSPRYKVAKRGQDVALRCDPISGHVSLFWYQQALGQGPEFLTYFQNEAQLDKSGLPSDRFFAERPEGSVSTLKIQRTQQEDSAVYLCASSRNSGYYQETQYFGPGTRLLVL.